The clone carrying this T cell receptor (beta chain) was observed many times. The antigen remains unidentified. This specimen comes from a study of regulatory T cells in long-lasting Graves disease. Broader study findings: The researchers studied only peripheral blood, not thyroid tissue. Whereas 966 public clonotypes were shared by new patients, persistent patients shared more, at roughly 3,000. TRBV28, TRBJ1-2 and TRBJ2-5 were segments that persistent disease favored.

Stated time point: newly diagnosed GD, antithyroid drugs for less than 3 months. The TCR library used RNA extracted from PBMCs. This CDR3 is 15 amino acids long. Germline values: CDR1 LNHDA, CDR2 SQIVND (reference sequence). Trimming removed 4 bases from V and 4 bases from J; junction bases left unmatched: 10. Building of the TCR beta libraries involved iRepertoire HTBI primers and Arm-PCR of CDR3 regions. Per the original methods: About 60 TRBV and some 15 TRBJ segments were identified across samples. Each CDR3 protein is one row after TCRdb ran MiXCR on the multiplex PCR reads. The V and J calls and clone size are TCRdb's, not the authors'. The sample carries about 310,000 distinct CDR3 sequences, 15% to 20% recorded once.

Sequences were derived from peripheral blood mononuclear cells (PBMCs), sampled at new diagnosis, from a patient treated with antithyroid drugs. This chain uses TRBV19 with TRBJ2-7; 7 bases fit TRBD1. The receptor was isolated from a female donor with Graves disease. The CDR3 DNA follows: TGTGCCAGTAGTACCACAGGGGACGGTATATACGAGCAGTACTTC. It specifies CASSTTGDGIYEQYF.